This note documents a single TCR beta chain sequence. Antigen: not known. The sample belongs to a study of cytomegalovirus exposure and HLA in healthy donors. CDR1 and CDR2 from the germline V gene are SGHNT and YYREEE (reference sequence). The CDR3 covers 16 residues. The J segment lost 7 bases and the V segment lost 0 bases, leaving 6 bases of the junction unmatched. Study results and limitations: It was around 160 TCR beta chains that were listed as cytomegalovirus-associated.

TCRdb's copy holds only in-frame clones and misses some; the assay was immunoSEQ multiplex PCR. The sample includes about 160,000 clones, roughly 90% of them seen just once. This sequence joins TRBV5-4 and TRBJ2-1; 11 nucleotides match TRBD2. The sequenced sample was PBMCs. This sequence originates from a woman under 40 in good health and CMV-seronegative. CDR3 in DNA: TGTGCCAGCAGCTTGGGACTAGCGGGGCATGTAAATGAGCAGTTCTTC. This encodes CASSLGLAGHVNEQFF. Full variable domain (outside the CDR3, taken from reference TRBV5-4 and TRBJ2-1): ETGVTQSPTHLIKTRGQQVTLRCSSQSGHNTVSWYQQALGQGPQFIFQYYREEENGRGNFPPRFSGLQFPNYSSELNVNALELDDSALYLCASSLGLAGHVNEQFFGPGTRLTVL.